This TCR beta chain comes out of a study of T-cell reconstitution after alpha-beta-depleted transplantation in children. Preparation of the TCRbeta library was carried out with unique molecular identifiers. A single record per CDR3 protein comes from TCRdb applying MiXCR to the PCR reads. The sample has fewer than 1 million distinct CDR3 sequences, 15% to 20% seen once. General study points: At day 60, the high TCRbeta diversity found in some patients originated from recipient T cells and thymic progenitors that had survived. It was newly produced T cells that mostly accounted for T-cell counts and diversity one year after transplant. Expanded graft clones, several hundred of them, were reportedly the source of alpha-beta T cells about two months after transplant.

A remark on this clonotype: The antigen remains unidentified.

CDR3 size: 14 residues. Per germline, CDR1 DFQATT and CDR2 SNEGSKA (reference sequence). Germline trimming cut 2 bases from V and 6 bases from J; bases unmatched to any gene: 9. This sequence originates from a male patient younger than 18 who had a stem cell transplant for acute lymphoblastic leukemia, so the T cells may come from the graft donor. This material consisted of PBMCs, mostly from graft donor cells, taken 360 days after TCRalphabeta/CD19-depleted stem cell transplant. The chain couples TRBV20-1 to TRBJ2-7, with 8 bases aligning to TRBD1. Written as DNA, the CDR3 is TGCAGTGCTAGACCTCCGGACAGGGCAGGCGAGCAGTACTTC. Protein sequence: CSARPPDRAGEQYF.